The clone carrying this T cell receptor beta chain was seen a few times. Its specificity is not known. The entry originates in a study of OX40 agonist ivuxolimab in advanced cancers. Study-level background: Patients achieving partial responses numbered three: one hepatocellular carcinoma case and two cutaneous melanoma cases. Study-level results: CD4+ and CD8+ T cells in blood underwent clonal expansion by week 6 at 0.1 to 3.0 mg/kg. Partial responders at 0.1-3.0 mg/kg had among the lowest clonal expansion.

The investigators sampled blood at baseline, at cycle 4 day 1, and at cycle 7 day 1. CDR1 SGHTA and CDR2 FQGNSA come from the germline V gene. The CDR3 totals 16 residues. Trimming stripped 5 bases from V and 1 base from J, with 15 bases between. Clones were read by immunoSEQ multiplex PCR, and TCRdb kept only the in-frame ones, dropping some. The table shows some 82,000 clones, with roughly 91% occurring only once. The chain joins TRBV7-2 to TRBJ2-1, with a weak D call TRBD1 (7 bases). Sequencing was performed on CD4+ or CD8+ T cells sorted from blood, taken in a trial of the OX40 agonist ivuxolimab. This TCR came from an adult with an advanced solid tumor such as melanoma, head and neck, liver or kidney cancer. The CDR3 reads CASSPQGEASYNEQFF. In DNA form, the CDR3 reads TGTGCCAGCAGCCCCCAGGGGGAGGCATCCTACAATGAGCAGTTCTTC.